This is a list of T cell receptor beta chains from one sample in a study of blood T cell repertoires in COVID-19. The method was immunoSEQ multiplex PCR; TCRdb's version includes in-frame clones alone and lacks a portion of them. The repertoire holds 300,000 to 400,000 clones, about 87% seen once, with 2.3% in the top ten. The sequenced material came from peripheral blood. Receptors were obtained from a woman aged 55-70 years with COVID-19, enrolled during active disease. Both conserved end residues are part of each CDR3. A D gene is named only where the DNA matches it firmly. Only some rows state a clone size, as once, few, many or a class for expanded clones.

>NA|TRBV5-6|NA|TRBJ1-3
CASSFRETGNTIYF
TGTGCCAGCAGCTTCAGGGAAACTGGAAACACCATATATTTT
>NA|TRBV2|NA|TRBJ1-5
CASSRQVDNQPQHF
TGTGCCAGCAGTCGACAGGTAGACAATCAGCCCCAGCATTTT
>NA|TRBV29-1|NA|TRBJ1-1
CSADRSNTEAFF
TGCAGCGCTGATCGGTCGAACACTGAAGCTTTCTTT
>TRBD1|TRBV27|NA|TRBJ1-2
CASSLGQGKIGYGYTF
TGTGCCAGCAGTTTAGGACAGGGGAAGATTGGCTATGGCTACACCTTC
>TRBD1|TRBV29-1|NA|TRBJ1-3
CSVEDRGRSGNTIYF
TGCAGCGTTGAAGACAGGGGGCGATCTGGAAACACCATATATTTT
>TRBD2|TRBV28|NA|TRBJ2-3
CASRSGGNTDTQYF
TGTGCCAGCAGGAGCGGGGGGAACACAGATACGCAGTATTTT
>NA|TRBV7-9|NA|TRBJ1-2
CASSLGGEYGYTF
TGTGCCAGCAGCTTAGGCGGAGAGTATGGCTACACCTTC
>NA|TRBV9|NA|TRBJ2-5
CASSPQTFLGVGETQYF
TGTGCCAGCAGCCCCCAAACTTTTCTAGGGGTTGGGGAGACCCAGTACTTC
>TRBD1|TRBV7-2|NA|TRBJ1-1
CASSLDGSRGHTEAFF
TGTGCCAGCAGCTTAGATGGATCCAGGGGGCACACTGAAGCTTTCTTT
>TRBD1|TRBV7-2|NA|TRBJ1-3
CASSLDRGSGNTIYF
TGTGCCAGCAGCTTAGACAGGGGGTCTGGAAACACCATATATTTT
>NA|TRBV19|NA|TRBJ2-7
CASSIGGAATYEQYF
TGTGCCAGTAGTATTGGGGGGGCGGCTACCTACGAGCAGTACTTC
>TRBD1|TRBV20-1|NA|TRBJ2-7
CSASGTGNPYEQYF
TGCAGTGCTAGTGGGACAGGGAATCCCTACGAGCAGTACTTC
>NA|TRBV6-6|few|TRBJ2-2
CATEAEELFF
TGTGCCACCGAAGCGGAGGAGCTGTTTTTT
>TRBD2|TRBV7-3|NA|TRBJ2-5
CASSNGLASETQYF
TGTGCCAGCAGCAACGGACTAGCGAGTGAGACCCAGTACTTC
>TRBD1|TRBV7-3|NA|TRBJ2-1
CASSLSLAGGEQFF
TGTGCCAGCAGCTTATCCCTTGCAGGGGGTGAGCAGTTCTTC
>TRBD1|TRBV7-9|NA|TRBJ2-3
CASSLQGAGDTQYF
TGTGCCAGCAGCTTGCAGGGGGCGGGGGATACGCAGTATTTT
>NA|TRBV5-4|NA|TRBJ1-2
CASSRDSNYGYTF
TGTGCCAGCAGCCGAGACTCGAACTATGGCTACACCTTC
>TRBD1|TRBV5-1|once|TRBJ1-4
CASSQGQGTEKLFF
TGCGCCAGCAGCCAGGGACAGGGAACAGAAAAACTGTTTTTT
>TRBD1|TRBV29-1|NA|TRBJ2-2
CSVQGARSTGELFF
TGCAGCGTTCAGGGGGCCCGTTCTACCGGGGAGCTGTTTTTT
>TRBD1|TRBV14|NA|TRBJ1-1
CASSQLTGRSDTEAFF
TGTGCCAGCAGCCAACTGACAGGGAGGTCTGACACTGAAGCTTTCTTT
>NA|TRBV10-3|NA|TRBJ1-2
CAISELQGTYGYTF
TGTGCCATCAGTGAGCTACAGGGCACCTATGGCTACACCTTC
>NA|TRBV3-1/TRBV3-2|NA|TRBJ2-2
CASSQGRGWIGELFF
TGTGCCAGCAGCCAAGGTCGGGGGTGGATCGGGGAGCTGTTTTTT
>NA|TRBV27|NA|TRBJ1-6
CASSPRVPMSSYNSPLHF
TGTGCCAGCAGTCCCCGGGTCCCTATGAGCTCCTATAATTCACCCCTCCACTTT
>NA|TRBV5-1|NA|TRBJ2-7
CASSLDRVGDEQYF
TGCGCCAGCAGCTTGGACAGGGTGGGGGACGAGCAGTACTTC
>TRBD1|TRBV14|once|TRBJ1-2
CASSVPGQTRRGYTF
TGTGCCAGCAGCGTCCCGGGACAGACACGAAGGGGCTACACCTTC
>TRBD2|TRBV7-2|NA|TRBJ2-4
CASSSGGDQNIQYF
TGTGCCAGCAGCTCGGGGGGGGACCAAAACATTCAGTACTTC
>NA|TRBV6-6|NA|TRBJ1-2
CASSYGGGTNYGYTF
TGTGCCAGCAGTTATGGGGGAGGAACTAACTATGGCTACACCTTC
>TRBD2|TRBV4-1|NA|TRBJ2-7
CASSQASTGGGYEQYF
TGCGCCAGCAGCCAAGCCAGTACGGGCGGGGGGTACGAGCAGTACTTC
>TRBD1|TRBV7-3|NA|TRBJ2-2
CASRSQGVANTGELFF
TGTGCCAGCAGGTCACAGGGGGTGGCGAACACCGGGGAGCTGTTTTTT
>NA|TRBV25-1|NA|TRBJ2-3
CASNSERFTDTQYF
TGTGCCAGCAACTCTGAGCGGTTCACAGATACGCAGTATTTT
>NA|TRBV25-1|few|TRBJ1-2
CASSGNRVGGYTF
TGTGCCAGCAGCGGGAACAGGGTCGGCGGCTACACCTTC
>NA|TRBV3-1/TRBV3-2|once|TRBJ2-2
CASSPPGLIGELFF
TGTGCCAGCAGCCCCCCCGGACTAATCGGGGAGCTGTTTTTT
>TRBD1|TRBV6-6|NA|TRBJ2-7
CASSSQGADSYEQYF
TGTGCCAGCAGTTCCCAGGGGGCTGACTCCTACGAGCAGTACTTC
>NA|TRBV19|once|TRBJ2-7
CASRSPYEQYF
TGTGCCAGTAGGAGCCCCTACGAGCAGTACTTC
>NA|TRBV30|NA|TRBJ2-5
CAWTGEETQYF
TGTGCCTGGACAGGGGAGGAGACCCAGTACTTC
>TRBD2|TRBV5-1|NA|TRBJ2-7
CASSLGTSGNYEQYF
TGCGCCAGCAGCTTGGGGACTAGCGGCAACTACGAGCAGTACTTC
>NA|TRBV7-9|NA|TRBJ1-1
CASSLKTETEAFF
TGTGCCAGCAGCCTTAAGACAGAAACTGAAGCTTTCTTT
>TRBD1|TRBV18|once|TRBJ1-1
CASSRDRMDTEAFF
TGTGCCAGCTCACGGGACAGGATGGACACTGAAGCTTTCTTT
>TRBD2|TRBV9|NA|TRBJ2-1
CASSVGGGAKNEQFF
TGTGCCAGCAGCGTAGGCGGGGGGGCGAAGAATGAGCAGTTCTTC
>NA|TRBV5-1|NA|TRBJ1-1
CASSLDGRGSTEAFF
TGCGCCAGCAGCTTGGACGGCAGGGGAAGCACTGAAGCTTTCTTT
>TRBD1|TRBV19|NA|TRBJ2-7
CASSISGQGSYEQYF
TGTGCCAGTAGTATATCTGGACAGGGCTCCTACGAGCAGTACTTC
>TRBD2|TRBV28|NA|TRBJ2-5
CASSSPTSGGKETQYF
TGTGCCAGCAGTTCCCCGACTAGCGGGGGGAAAGAGACCCAGTACTTC
>NA|TRBV27|NA|TRBJ1-6
CASNRSGSYNSPLHF
TGTGCCAGCAACAGGTCTGGCTCCTATAATTCACCCCTCCACTTT
>TRBD1|TRBV27|NA|TRBJ2-7
CASSHIPGGRAPTQQYEQYF
TGTGCCAGCAGTCATATACCAGGGGGCCGTGCACCGACTCAACAATACGAGCAGTACTTC
>TRBD1|TRBV27|NA|TRBJ2-3
CASSSDRGLDTQYF
TGTGCCAGCAGTTCCGACAGGGGGCTGGATACGCAGTATTTT
>NA|TRBV2|NA|TRBJ1-5
CASSLGLQTGSNQPQHF
TGTGCCAGCAGCCTGGGACTCCAAACCGGTAGCAATCAGCCCCAGCATTTT
>NA|TRBV3-1/TRBV3-2|NA|TRBJ1-1
CASSQTLDSEAFF
TGTGCCAGCAGCCAAACCCTGGACAGTGAAGCTTTCTTT
>NA|TRBV9|NA|TRBJ1-2
CASSVDKGLGHGYTF
TGTGCCAGCAGCGTAGACAAGGGACTCGGGCATGGCTACACCTTC
>NA|TRBV18|NA|TRBJ2-7
CASSPGAGYEQYF
TGTGCCAGCTCACCAGGGGCAGGGTACGAGCAGTACTTC
>NA|TRBV5-6|NA|TRBJ2-1
CASSSLQGNEQFF
TGTGCCAGCAGCTCATTACAGGGAAATGAGCAGTTCTTC
>TRBD2|TRBV5-4|NA|TRBJ2-2
CASSSGGLNTGELFF
TGTGCCAGCAGCAGCGGGGGCCTGAACACCGGGGAGCTGTTTTTT
>NA|TRBV19|NA|TRBJ2-1
CASSILGDEQFF
TGTGCCAGTAGTATACTGGGCGATGAGCAGTTCTTC
>NA|TRBV13|NA|TRBJ2-7
CASSLGGSLGEQYF
TGTGCCAGCAGCTTAGGGGGCAGTTTGGGCGAGCAGTACTTC
>NA|TRBV21-1|NA|TRBJ1-5
CASSKELRGSNQPQHF
TGTGCCAGCAGCAAAGAGCTCAGGGGAAGCAATCAGCCCCAGCATTTT
>TRBD1|TRBV5-4|NA|TRBJ2-5
CASSFKGGHETQYF
TGTGCCAGCAGCTTCAAAGGGGGCCACGAGACCCAGTACTTC